The next 8 T cell receptor beta chains were all read from a single sample in a study of blood T cell repertoires in COVID-19. Profiling relied on immunoSEQ multiplex PCR, and the TCRdb table lists in-frame clones only, not all of them. The sample includes over 110,000 clones, roughly four fifths of them seen just once. Sample: peripheral blood. The receptors were gathered from an elderly man with acute or convalescent COVID-19.

This clone appeared once. J is TRBJ1-5 and V is TRBV4-3; D unclear. This CDR3 is built from 13 residues. With 1 base removed from V and 9 bases from J, the gap between germline ends came to 10 bases. The V gene's germline CDR1 is LGHNA and CDR2 YSLEER. CDR3 protein: CASSQGPGAPQHF. For the CDR3, the DNA is TGCGCCAGCAGCCAAGGACCGGGAGCGCCCCAGCATTTT.

CDR3 loop: CASSLVDGRDYGYTF. DNA of the CDR3: TGTGCCAGCAGTTTAGTTGATGGGAGGGACTATGGCTACACCTTC. The chain recombines TRBV28 with TRBJ1-2; D not certain. The germline V gene encodes CDR1 MDHEN and CDR2 SYDVKM. V lost 2 bases to trimming and J lost 3 bases, with 13 bases between them. This CDR3 is 15 amino acids long.

The sample holds a few counts of this clone. This rearrangement joins TRBV12-3 or TRBV12-4 to TRBJ2-2; D might be TRBD1 (5 bases). This CDR3 has 13 residues. The V end was cut by 4 bases, the J end by 6 bases, with 9 bases between. CDR3 DNA: TGTGCCAGCAGTTATGAAGGGGCCGGGGAGCTGTTTTTT. Protein sequence: CASSYEGAGELFF.

This clone has a single count. The sample holds other DNA sequences that translate to the same CDR3. The chain is built from TRBV27 and TRBJ2-7; 8 positions agree with TRBD1. J lost 1 base, V lost 6 bases, and 2 bases had no gene match. CDR1 and CDR2 from the germline V gene are MNHEY and SMNVEV (reference sequence). The length of the CDR3 is 13 residues. In nucleotides, the CDR3 is TGTGCCAGCAGAGGGACAGGTTCCTACGAGCAGTACTTC. As protein: CASRGTGSYEQYF.

The chain is built from TRBV7-3 and TRBJ2-3, with D unclear. Per the germline V gene, CDR1 is SGHTA and CDR2 is FQGTGA. The CDR3 extends over 13 amino acids. The V end lost 0 bases, the J end lost 4 bases, and 5 bases lay between the germline ends. This CDR3 is CASSLTAADTQYF. CDR3 coding DNA: TGTGCCAGCAGCTTAACGGCAGCAGATACGCAGTATTTT. Complete variable domain (other parts from reference TRBV7-3 and TRBJ2-3): GAGVSQTPSNKVTEKGKYVELRCDPISGHTALYWYRQSLGQGPEFLIYFQGTGAADDSGLPNDRFFAVRPEGSVSTLKIQRTERGDSAVYLCASSLTAADTQYFGPGTRLTVL.

The rearrangement uses TRBV7-2 and TRBJ2-2, with 9 nucleotides matching TRBD1. Trimming took 4 bases from V and 6 from J; bases not matched to a gene: 9. Germline V lookup: CDR1 SGHTA, CDR2 FQGNSA. The CDR3 spans 16 residues. In nucleotides, the CDR3 is TGTGCCAGCAGCTCCAGGACAGGGGCCGGCCCCGGGGAGCTGTTTTTT. Its translation is CASSSRTGAGPGELFF.

This rearrangement joins TRBV24-1 to TRBJ2-3; D remains unclear. This CDR3 is 13 amino acids long. Germline V gene data show CDR1 as KGHDR and CDR2 as SFDVKD. V lost 0 bases to trimming and J lost 5 bases, with 5 bases between them. The CDR3 nucleotides are TGTGCCACCAGTGATTTGCAGGTAGATACGCAGTATTTT. Amino acids: CATSDLQVDTQYF.

CDR3 region: CASSLGTAWHSGANVLTF. The DNA of the CDR3 is TGCGCCAGCAGCCTAGGGACAGCATGGCACTCTGGGGCCAACGTCCTGACTTTC. The chain combines TRBV5-1 with TRBJ2-6; the match to TRBD1 covers 7 bases. In germline, CDR1 is SGHRS, CDR2 YFSETQ. Trimming removed 4 bases from V and 0 bases from J; junction bases left unmatched: 10. The CDR3 length is 18 residues.